The T cell receptor (beta chain) under discussion was sequenced for a study of response to subunit inactivated influenza vaccine. TCRdb fed the RT-PCR reads into MiXCR, producing one record per CDR3 protein. The table lists about 530,000 distinct CDR3 sequences, 12% of them singletons. The V gene lost 6 bases and the J gene lost 4 bases, with 12 bases spanning the gap. Looked up from germline, CDR1 is SNHLY and CDR2 is FYNNEI. The CDR3 totals 14 residues. The clonotype was recovered from a man in his forties or fifties who received an inactivated influenza vaccine. This chain connects TRBV2 to TRBJ2-2; either TRBD1 or TRBD2 may supply D (5 bases each). The sample was PBMCs from blood, taken on the day of vaccination. The CDR3 protein is CASRGERGTGELFF. The DNA for the CDR3 is TGTGCCAGCAGAGGGGAGCGTGGCACCGGGGAGCTGTTTTTT.